Shown below are 12 T cell receptor beta chains from a single sample sequenced in a study of OX40 agonist ivuxolimab in advanced cancers. The data were produced by immunoSEQ multiplex PCR, yet TCRdb's version contains in-frame clones alone and is incomplete. The top ten hold less than 2.5% of the sample, which has 48,000 or so clones, about 88% seen once. The source was CD4+ or CD8+ T cells sorted from blood, collected in a trial of the OX40 agonist ivuxolimab. The source is an adult with an advanced solid tumor such as melanoma, head and neck, liver or kidney cancer.

The chain is built from TRBV19 and TRBJ1-5; D possibly corresponds to TRBD1 (5 bases). This CDR3 has 13 amino acids. Germline lookup yields CDR1 LNHDA and CDR2 SQIVND (reference sequence). V was shortened by 5 bases and J by 5 bases, with 10 bases between the two germline ends. Written as DNA, the CDR3 is TGTGCCAGTAGTGATACGGGGGATCAGCCCCAGCATTTT. It translates to CASSDTGDQPQHF.

The rearrangement uses TRBV5-1 and TRBJ1-4, with 7 bases aligning to TRBD1. CDR3 length equals 16 residues. With 5 bases clipped from V and 5 bases from J, the junction kept 12 bases outside the gene matches. Germline V gives CDR1 SGHRS, CDR2 YFSETQ. The CDR3 protein is CASRSGQGGPNEKLFF. CDR3 bases: TGCGCCAGCAGGTCCGGTCAGGGGGGCCCGAATGAAAAACTGTTTTTT.

The chain has TRBV5-1 and TRBJ2-5; D is uncertain. The V and J ends lost 1 base and 3 bases respectively, with 7 bases between them. Germline lookup yields CDR1 SGHRS and CDR2 YFSETQ. The CDR3 covers 13 residues. The DNA for the CDR3 is TGCGCCAGCAGCTTGTACAGCGAAGAGACCCAGTACTTC. It codes for CASSLYSEETQYF.

The chain combines TRBV19 with TRBJ1-1; 8 bases line up with TRBD1. The CDR3 contains 14 residues. Germline assignment: CDR1 LNHDA and CDR2 SQIVND (reference sequence). V gave up 3 bases and J gave up 10 bases; unmatched junction bases: 10. The CDR3 sequence is CASSIRRGQEGAFF. The CDR3 DNA is TGTGCCAGTAGTATCAGGAGGGGACAGGAGGGAGCTTTCTTT.

This chain links TRBV6-5 with TRBJ1-1; D ambiguous. CDR1 and CDR2 from the germline V gene are MNHEY and SVGAGI. This CDR3 region has 15 residues. The V end lost 2 bases, the J end lost 0 bases, and 10 bases lay between the germline ends. The CDR3 DNA follows: TGTGCCAGCAGTTACAGGGCGTACATGAACACTGAAGCTTTCTTT. Its protein product is CASSYRAYMNTEAFF.

This clone was recorded once. CDR3 sequence (DNA): TGTGCCAGCAGCTTAGGACGGGAGAACACTGAAGCTTTCTTT. The encoded protein is CASSLGRENTEAFF. The J gene is TRBJ1-1, the V gene TRBV7-2; the D is unclear. CDR3 length: 14 residues. Germline CDR1 reads SGHTA; CDR2 reads FQGNSA. Deletions cut 1 base from V and 1 base from J, with 7 bases between. Complete variable domain (other parts from reference TRBV7-2 and TRBJ1-1): GAGVSQSPSNKVTEKGKDVELRCDPISGHTALYWYRQSLGQGLEFLIYFQGNSAPDKSGLPSDRFSAERTGGSVSTLTIQRTQQEDSAVYLCASSLGRENTEAFFGQGTRLTVV.

This chain links TRBV10-3 with TRBJ1-2, with D possibly TRBD1 on 6 matching bases. The length of the CDR3 is 14 residues. Trimming left V 4 bases short and J 8 bases short, with 17 bases between. Per the germline V gene, CDR1 is ENHRY and CDR2 is SYGVKD. Written as DNA, the CDR3 is TGTGCCATCAGTGTACGACAGGCGCTCGACGGCTACACCTTC. Residues: CAISVRQALDGYTF.

J is TRBJ2-5 and V is TRBV7-2, with 9 nucleotides matching TRBD2. The V gene end was trimmed by 5 bases and the J gene end by 3 bases; junction bases not matched to a gene: 4. From germline, CDR1 is SGHTA and CDR2 FQGNSA. This CDR3 comprises 14 residues. The DNA of the CDR3 is TGTGCCAGCAGCCCGGGACTAGCAGAAGAGACCCAGTACTTC. Translated, it gives CASSPGLAEETQYF.

The rearrangement joins TRBV5-1 to TRBJ2-1; D is uncertain. V was shortened by 7 bases and J by 5 bases, with 10 bases between the two germline ends. Germline CDR1 is SGHRS and CDR2 is YFSETQ. CDR3 length: 12 residues. The CDR3 nucleotides are TGCGCCAGCCGACCGAATAACAATGAGCAGTTCTTC. As protein: CASRPNNNEQFF.

The chain is built from TRBV6-1 and TRBJ2-1, with D tentatively TRBD2 (5 bases). The CDR3 sequence is 14 residues long. Trimming shortened V by 6 bases and J by 3 bases, and 12 bases separated the two germline ends. The germline gives CDR1 MNHNS, CDR2 SASEGT. CDR3 sequence (DNA): TGTGCCAGCAGCCCATCCCGGGACTACAATGAGCAGTTCTTC. Residues: CASSPSRDYNEQFF.

This chain joins TRBV5-4 and TRBJ2-7, with 10 bases matching TRBD1. The CDR3 sequence is 15 residues long. Trimming at V came to 0 bases and at J to 1 base, leaving 1 base not matched to a gene. Per germline, CDR1 SGHNT and CDR2 YYREEE (reference sequence). The CDR3 spells CASSLGGQGSYEQYF. In DNA form, the CDR3 reads TGTGCCAGCAGCTTGGGGGGACAGGGGTCCTACGAGCAGTACTTC.

The chain combines TRBV4-3 with TRBJ1-1; D might be TRBD1 (6 bases). The CDR3 is 12 residues long. Germline loops: CDR1 LGHNA, CDR2 YSLEER. V dropped 0 bases and J dropped 10 bases, with 9 bases sitting between them. CDR3 sequence: CASSQDRGRAFF. CDR3 sequence (DNA): TGCGCCAGCAGCCAAGACAGGGGAAGAGCTTTCTTT.